These T cell receptor beta chains were read from a single sample in a study of post-analysis software for immune sequencing data. TCRdb recomputed calls from the PCR reads with MiXCR, one row per CDR3 protein. The data show hundreds of thousands of distinct CDR3 sequences, approximately 60% seen once. The sample comprised blood. These receptors were obtained from a girl between 2 and 10 years old with multiple sclerosis. CDR3s include the opening cysteine and the closing phenylalanine or tryptophan. The order of the fields is CDR3 protein, D gene, V gene, J gene. A D gene is named only where the DNA matches it firmly.

CDR3 protein: CASSPGQGIETQYF; D gene: NA; V gene: TRBV5-1; J gene: TRBJ2-5
CDR3 protein: CASSLKGYTGELFF; D gene: NA; V gene: TRBV9; J gene: TRBJ2-2
CDR3 protein: CSVGTGQDTQYF; D gene: TRBD1; V gene: TRBV29-1; J gene: TRBJ2-3
CDR3 protein: CASRRPGGKTEAFF; D gene: NA; V gene: TRBV12-3/TRBV12-4; J gene: TRBJ1-1
CDR3 protein: CASSAEGLPQDEQFF; D gene: NA; V gene: TRBV9; J gene: TRBJ2-1
CDR3 protein: CAIRGTATNEKLFF; D gene: TRBD1; V gene: TRBV10-3; J gene: TRBJ1-4
CDR3 protein: CASSSRGGGIYEQYF; D gene: NA; V gene: TRBV11-2; J gene: TRBJ2-7
CDR3 protein: CASSTPGGRAEGFF; D gene: NA; V gene: TRBV5-6; J gene: TRBJ2-1
CDR3 protein: CASSLSSRGQFF; D gene: NA; V gene: TRBV12-3/TRBV12-4; J gene: TRBJ2-1
CDR3 protein: CASSQDIGTGVEQFF; D gene: NA; V gene: TRBV4-1; J gene: TRBJ2-1
CDR3 protein: CAIRAAAGGVSYNEQFF; D gene: TRBD1; V gene: TRBV10-3; J gene: TRBJ2-1
CDR3 protein: CASSAGPLARNEQFF; D gene: NA; V gene: TRBV11-2; J gene: TRBJ2-1
CDR3 protein: CASSLSLAGADTQYF; D gene: TRBD2; V gene: TRBV5-1; J gene: TRBJ2-3
CDR3 protein: CASSAPGQGLNTEAFF; D gene: TRBD1; V gene: TRBV5-8; J gene: TRBJ1-1
CDR3 protein: CASSLVSDHGYGYTF; D gene: NA; V gene: TRBV5-1; J gene: TRBJ1-2
CDR3 protein: CASSYSGGEQETQYF; D gene: NA; V gene: TRBV6-5; J gene: TRBJ2-5
CDR3 protein: CASSFLAGGLTDTQYF; D gene: TRBD2; V gene: TRBV5-5; J gene: TRBJ2-3
CDR3 protein: CASSEFDLSGRFPGELFF; D gene: TRBD2; V gene: TRBV10-1; J gene: TRBJ2-2
CDR3 protein: CASSPLRGGNEQFF; D gene: NA; V gene: TRBV5-1; J gene: TRBJ2-1
CDR3 protein: CSVQTSTDTQYF; D gene: NA; V gene: TRBV29-1; J gene: TRBJ2-3
CDR3 protein: CASSPRRTGGHEQFF; D gene: TRBD1; V gene: TRBV5-1; J gene: TRBJ2-1
CDR3 protein: CASSLAGGGTEAFF; D gene: NA; V gene: TRBV5-1; J gene: TRBJ1-1
CDR3 protein: CASSPQAGRVFF; D gene: NA; V gene: TRBV10-1; J gene: TRBJ2-1
CDR3 protein: CASSLGNQPQHF; D gene: NA; V gene: TRBV7-9; J gene: TRBJ1-5
CDR3 protein: CASSHPRGSTDTQYF; D gene: NA; V gene: TRBV6-5; J gene: TRBJ2-3
CDR3 protein: CSARPRLAGGNEQFF; D gene: TRBD2; V gene: TRBV20-1; J gene: TRBJ2-1
CDR3 protein: CASNSDLDNYGYTF; D gene: NA; V gene: TRBV12-3/TRBV12-4; J gene: TRBJ1-2
CDR3 protein: CSATIEGETQYF; D gene: NA; V gene: TRBV20-1; J gene: TRBJ2-5
CDR3 protein: CASSSAGSSYNEQFF; D gene: NA; V gene: TRBV7-3; J gene: TRBJ2-1
CDR3 protein: CASSGTENTGELFF; D gene: TRBD1; V gene: TRBV7-8; J gene: TRBJ2-2
CDR3 protein: CASTRDRVPYNEQFF; D gene: TRBD1; V gene: TRBV7-2; J gene: TRBJ2-1
CDR3 protein: CASSLGPVTDTQYF; D gene: NA; V gene: TRBV5-1; J gene: TRBJ2-3
CDR3 protein: CASSADRGPYGYTF; D gene: TRBD1; V gene: TRBV9; J gene: TRBJ1-2
CDR3 protein: CSAGPGTGQETQYF; D gene: TRBD1; V gene: TRBV20-1; J gene: TRBJ2-5
CDR3 protein: CATSWGGQGSVEQYF; D gene: NA; V gene: TRBV15; J gene: TRBJ2-7
CDR3 protein: CASSLERREGNEQFF; D gene: TRBD2; V gene: TRBV5-1; J gene: TRBJ2-1
CDR3 protein: CASGGSAGNRQYF; D gene: NA; V gene: TRBV6-5; J gene: TRBJ2-3
CDR3 protein: CSVEEMNTEAFF; D gene: NA; V gene: TRBV29-1; J gene: TRBJ1-1
CDR3 protein: CAIRTDTDNEQFF; D gene: NA; V gene: TRBV10-3; J gene: TRBJ2-1
CDR3 protein: CAARREGDEQFF; D gene: TRBD2; V gene: TRBV10-3; J gene: TRBJ2-1
CDR3 protein: CARSQGRGENTEAFF; D gene: NA; V gene: TRBV4-3; J gene: TRBJ1-1
CDR3 protein: CASSVQKNTEAFF; D gene: NA; V gene: TRBV3-1; J gene: TRBJ1-1
CDR3 protein: CASREVVKEKLFF; D gene: NA; V gene: TRBV6-6; J gene: TRBJ1-4
CDR3 protein: CASSTPAGGGDEQFF; D gene: TRBD2; V gene: TRBV28; J gene: TRBJ2-1
CDR3 protein: CASSFGQGAHGYTF; D gene: TRBD1; V gene: TRBV7-9; J gene: TRBJ1-2
CDR3 protein: CASSPYLGQKNYGYTF; D gene: NA; V gene: TRBV12-3/TRBV12-4; J gene: TRBJ1-2
CDR3 protein: CASSLWTGGDWNEKLFF; D gene: TRBD1; V gene: TRBV12-3/TRBV12-4; J gene: TRBJ1-4
CDR3 protein: CSAIRRSGGFGEQFF; D gene: NA; V gene: TRBV20-1; J gene: TRBJ2-1
CDR3 protein: CASSAGQGGIDYGYTF; D gene: TRBD1; V gene: TRBV5-1; J gene: TRBJ1-2
CDR3 protein: CSVAAAYGYTF; D gene: NA; V gene: TRBV29-1; J gene: TRBJ1-2